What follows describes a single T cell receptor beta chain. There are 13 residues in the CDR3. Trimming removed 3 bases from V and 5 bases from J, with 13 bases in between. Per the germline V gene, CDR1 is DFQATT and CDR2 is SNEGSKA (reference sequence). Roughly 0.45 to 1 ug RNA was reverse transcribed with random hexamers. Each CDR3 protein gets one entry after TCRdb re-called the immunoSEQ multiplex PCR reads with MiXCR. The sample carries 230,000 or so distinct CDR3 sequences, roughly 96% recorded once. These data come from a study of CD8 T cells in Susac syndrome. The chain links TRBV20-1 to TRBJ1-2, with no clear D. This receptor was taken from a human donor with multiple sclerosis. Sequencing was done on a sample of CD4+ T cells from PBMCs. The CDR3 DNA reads TGCAGTGCTAGTCAGGCTCTGGGGTATGGCTACACCTTC. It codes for CSASQALGYGYTF.